A single sample is the source of the 27 T cell receptor beta chains below, sequenced in a study of cytomegalovirus exposure and HLA in healthy donors. Primers included in the PCR were 60 Vbeta and 13 Jbeta primers. The assay was immunoSEQ multiplex PCR, and TCRdb's table has in-frame clones only and misses some. Of roughly 60,000 clones in the sample, approximately 80% were seen once. The sequencing sample was made of PBMCs. The receptors were gathered from a woman aged 40 to 49 in good health and CMV-seropositive.

The rearrangement joins TRBV30 to TRBJ2-7; D unresolved. Germline assignment: CDR1 GTSNPN and CDR2 SVGIG (reference sequence). This CDR3 contains 12 residues. The V gene lost 1 base and the J gene lost 3 bases, with 7 bases spanning the gap. CDR3: CAWSGLLYEQYF. In DNA, the CDR3 is TGTGCCTGGAGTGGACTGCTCTACGAGCAGTACTTC.

The chain has TRBV15 and TRBJ2-4; 8 bases agree with TRBD2. Germline V lookup: CDR1 LNHNV, CDR2 YYDKDF (reference sequence). This CDR3 contains 21 residues. J lost 3 bases, V lost 2 bases, and 21 bases had no gene match. CDR3 region: CATSRFVGSSGGFSFKNIQYF. The CDR3 nucleotides read TGTGCCACCAGCAGATTCGTGGGTAGCAGCGGGGGATTCTCCTTCAAAAACATTCAGTACTTC.

The chain links TRBV5-1 to TRBJ1-3, with D maybe TRBD1 (5 bases). The V end lost 0 bases, the J end lost 4 bases, and 11 bases lay between the germline ends. CDR1 and CDR2 (germline): SGHRS, YFSETQ. The CDR3 has 15 residues. The CDR3, as DNA: TGCGCCAGCAGCTTGGACCAGGGCAAAGGAAACACCATATATTTT. This encodes CASSLDQGKGNTIYF.

The genes are TRBV10-3 and TRBJ2-1; 8 bases are shared with TRBD2. The CDR3 loop spans 15 amino acids. The junction had 6 bases not matched to a gene; V was cut back by 2 bases and J by 6 bases. From germline, CDR1 is ENHRY and CDR2 SYGVKD. CDR3 protein: CAISERAGALNEQFF. In nucleotides, the CDR3 is TGTGCCATCAGTGAGAGAGCGGGGGCCCTCAATGAGCAGTTCTTC.

In its sample, this clone was seen once. The chain is built from TRBV29-1 and TRBJ2-3; D might be TRBD2 (5 bases). Germline CDR1 reads SQVTM; CDR2 reads ANQGSEA. The V end lost 7 bases, the J end lost 3 bases, and 8 bases lay between the germline ends. The length of the CDR3 is 11 residues. This CDR3 reads CSGGETDTQYF. The CDR3 nucleotides are TGCAGCGGGGGAGAAACAGATACGCAGTATTTT.

The chain uses TRBV12-2 and TRBJ1-1. TRBV12-2 corresponds to a pseudogene. The CDR3 loop spans 14 amino acids. CDR3 region: CASRRAGSPVKAFF. CDR3 sequence (DNA): TGTGCAAGTCGCCGCGCGGGGAGCCCTGTGAAAGCTTTCTTT.

This clone came up a few times. The chain combines TRBV6-1 with TRBJ2-1; D is unclear. The ends were cut back, 1 base at V and 6 bases at J, with 10 bases in the middle. This CDR3 contains 14 residues. CDR1 is MNHNS, CDR2 SASEGT, per germline. This CDR3 reads CASSEVAEANEQFF. CDR3 DNA sequence: TGTGCCAGCAGTGAAGTGGCAGAGGCCAATGAGCAGTTCTTC.

The rearrangement links TRBV5-4 to TRBJ2-1, with 8 nucleotides matching TRBD1. Per germline, CDR1 SGHNT and CDR2 YYREEE (reference sequence). The CDR3 has 14 amino acids. V trimming: 9 bases; J trimming: 7 bases; junction bases outside the gene matches: 12. The CDR3 sequence is CAISQGATPNEQFF. The CDR3 DNA reads TGTGCCATCTCTCAGGGGGCGACACCTAATGAGCAGTTCTTC. Full variable domain (rest looked up from reference TRBV5-4 and TRBJ2-1): ETGVTQSPTHLIKTRGQQVTLRCSSQSGHNTVSWYQQALGQGPQFIFQYYREEENGRGNFPPRFSGLQFPNYSSELNVNALELDDSALYLCAISQGATPNEQFFGPGTRLTVL.

The rearrangement links TRBV29-1 to TRBJ2-1; D not certain. Germline-derived CDR1 and CDR2 are SQVTM and ANQGSEA. V was trimmed by 4 bases and J by 8 bases, leaving 6 bases between them. This CDR3 spans 10 amino acids. The CDR3 protein is CSVASDEQFF. The CDR3 region has the DNA TGCAGCGTTGCGTCCGATGAGCAGTTCTTC.

The V gene is TRBV28, the J gene TRBJ2-7; possible D gene TRBD2, 5 bases. Between the trimmed V and J ends, which lost 5 bases and 6 bases, there was a span of 17 bases. Germline assignment: CDR1 MDHEN and CDR2 SYDVKM. This CDR3 is 14 amino acids long. The CDR3 loop reads CASSLGGPLSEQYF. The CDR3 DNA is TGTGCCAGCAGTCTCGGCGGGCCCCTGTCCGAGCAGTACTTC.

The V and J genes are TRBV6-1 and TRBJ2-2; the match to TRBD1 covers 7 bases. V dropped 2 bases and J dropped 4; count of bases not matched to a gene: 7. The germline CDR1 and CDR2 sequences are MNHNS and SASEGT. This CDR3 comprises 16 residues. CDR3 sequence: CASSEHRGRSTGELFF. CDR3 in DNA: TGTGCCAGCAGTGAACACAGGGGTCGAAGCACCGGGGAGCTGTTTTTT.

This chain links TRBV9 with TRBJ2-1; 8 bases map to TRBD1. The V gene's germline CDR1 is SGDLS and CDR2 YYNGEE. There are 14 residues in the CDR3. The V segment lost 4 bases and the J segment 6 bases; nucleotides outside the gene matches: 6. CDR3 loop: CASSSTGALNEQFF. As DNA, the CDR3 is TGTGCCAGCAGCTCGACAGGGGCTCTCAATGAGCAGTTCTTC.

The V call is TRBV9, the J call TRBJ1-1; D perhaps matches TRBD1 (6 bases). Trimming left V 0 bases short and J 1 base short, with 10 bases between. CDR3 size: 15 residues. Germline CDR1 reads SGDLS; CDR2 reads YYNGEE. CDR3 DNA sequence: TGTGCCAGCAGCGTAGTAGGACAGTCGAACACTGAAGCTTTCTTT. It encodes CASSVVGQSNTEAFF.

The chain links TRBV19 to TRBJ2-6, with a weak D call TRBD2 (6 bases). The CDR3 totals 17 residues. Looked up from germline, CDR1 is LNHDA and CDR2 is SQIVND (reference sequence). V was cut by 3 bases and J by 0 bases, with 12 bases left in between. CDR3 in DNA: TGTGCCAGTAGTATTGCGGGACGAGCCTCTGGGGCCAACGTCCTGACTTTC. It translates to CASSIAGRASGANVLTF.

The chain joins TRBV4-2 to TRBJ1-6, with D uncertain. Trimming removed 0 bases at V and 1 base at J, with 7 bases between. CDR3 length: 16 residues. Germline assignment: CDR1 LGHNA and CDR2 YNFKEQ. The CDR3 sequence is CASSQDRQSYNSPLHF. The CDR3 DNA reads TGTGCCAGCAGCCAAGATCGTCAGTCCTATAATTCACCCCTCCACTTT.

The chain uses TRBV30 and TRBJ1-6, with D tentatively TRBD1 (5 bases). This CDR3 is 13 amino acids long. V was pared by 3 bases and J by 9 bases, with 12 bases between. Germline V gene sequence: CDR1 GTSNPN, CDR2 SVGIG (reference sequence). In DNA form, the CDR3 reads TGTGCCTGGAGCACGCGGGGACTTTCACCCCTCCACTTT. Protein sequence: CAWSTRGLSPLHF. The whole variable domain, remainder taken from reference TRBV30 and TRBJ1-6, is SQTIHQWPATLVQPVGSPLSLECTVEGTSNPNLYWYRQAAGRGLQLLFYSVGIGQISSEVPQNLSASRPQDRQFILSSKKLLLSDSGFYLCAWSTRGLSPLHFGNGTRLTVT.

V and J are TRBV7-2 and TRBJ2-2; maybe TRBD2 (6 bases). Trimming left V 9 bases short and J 0 bases short, with 8 bases between. Germline V gene data show CDR1 as SGHTA and CDR2 as FQGNSA. The CDR3 has 13 amino acids. Here the CDR3 reads CASRGSNTGELFF. The CDR3 bases are TGTGCCAGTCGGGGGTCGAACACCGGGGAGCTGTTTTTT. The full variable domain, its missing parts supplied by reference TRBV7-2 and TRBJ2-2, is GAGVSQSPSNKVTEKGKDVELRCDPISGHTALYWYRQSLGQGLEFLIYFQGNSAPDKSGLPSDRFSAERTGGSVSTLTIQRTQQEDSAVYLCASRGSNTGELFFGEGSRLTVL.

The V call is TRBV5-6, the J call TRBJ2-1, with 7 positions matching TRBD1. The ends lost 0 bases at V and 5 bases at J; junction bases unmatched: 8. Germline CDR1 SGHDT, CDR2 YYEEEE. The CDR3 loop spans 16 amino acids. This CDR3 reads CASSLVGQNTDNEQFF. The DNA for the CDR3 is TGTGCCAGCAGCTTGGTGGGACAGAATACTGACAATGAGCAGTTCTTC.

About this clone: Sequence at one end of the junction differs from germline and may be a read error. V is TRBV7-7 and J is TRBJ2-2, with 9 bases lining up with TRBD2. The CDR3 covers 21 residues. Germline lookup yields CDR1 SSHAT and CDR2 FNYEAQ (reference sequence). CDR3 coding DNA: TGTGCTAGCAGCTTACCTCCACACCCGGCTAGCGGGAAATCGAACACCGGGGAGCTGTTTTTT. Translated: CASSLPPHPASGKSNTGELFF.

The chain has TRBV6-1 and TRBJ1-1, with D maybe TRBD1 (5 bases). The CDR3 length is 13 residues. Germline CDR1 MNHNS, CDR2 SASEGT. With 5 bases removed from V and 1 base from J, the gap between germline ends came to 8 bases. CDR3 protein: CASSQQENTEAFF. CDR3 sequence (DNA): TGTGCCAGCAGTCAACAGGAGAACACTGAAGCTTTCTTT.

This clone has only a few counts. V is TRBV5-1 and J is TRBJ1-2, with a weak D call TRBD1 (5 bases). Germline values: CDR1 SGHRS, CDR2 YFSETQ. The V gene lost 4 bases and the J gene lost 3 bases, with 13 bases spanning the gap. The CDR3 has 14 amino acids. In DNA form, the CDR3 reads TGCGCCAGCAGCCATCAGGGAGGGGACTATGGCTACACCTTC. It specifies CASSHQGGDYGYTF.

This rearrangement joins TRBV4-1 to TRBJ1-3; a possible D gene is TRBD1 (6 bases). V lost 1 base and J 2 bases, leaving 6 bases between the germline ends. Germline V CDR1 and CDR2: MGHRA, YSYEKL. The CDR3 consists of 14 residues. The CDR3 nucleotides are TGCGCCAGCAGCCAAGCAGGGGCTGGAAACACCATATATTTT. Translating gives CASSQAGAGNTIYF.

The J gene is TRBJ2-2, the V gene TRBV7-9, with TRBD1 identical over 9 bases. J was trimmed by 4 bases and V by 8 bases; bases with no gene match: 17. The CDR3 has 18 residues. CDR1 and CDR2 (germline): SEHNR, FQNEAQ (reference sequence). The DNA for the CDR3 is TGTGCCAGCCATGTTGTCGACCGCGGGACAGGGATCACCGGGGAGCTGTTTTTT. This translates into CASHVVDRGTGITGELFF.

This rearrangement joins TRBV20-1 to TRBJ1-2; D gene unclear. Germline V gives CDR1 DFQATT, CDR2 SNEGSKA (reference sequence). V lost 1 base to trimming and J lost 8 bases, with 8 bases between them. The CDR3 spans 11 residues. CDR3 region: CSARVGQGYTF. The CDR3 DNA is TGCAGTGCTAGAGTCGGTCAAGGCTACACCTTC.

This rearrangement joins TRBV10-3 to TRBJ1-5, with D tentatively TRBD1 (5 bases). Deletions cut 3 bases from V and 0 bases from J, with 6 bases between. The CDR3 has 14 amino acids. From germline, CDR1 is ENHRY and CDR2 SYGVKD. The CDR3 sequence: CAISDGGSNQPQHF. The CDR3 nucleotides read TGTGCCATCAGTGACGGGGGTAGCAATCAGCCCCAGCATTTT.

This clone has only a few counts. The chain uses TRBV9 and TRBJ1-3, with D hard to call. CDR1 and CDR2 from the germline V gene are SGDLS and YYNGEE. Trimming cost V 3 bases and J 0 bases, with 4 bases left between them. This CDR3 is built from 13 residues. CDR3 nucleotide sequence: TGTGCCAGCAGCGCAGGCTCTGGAAACACCATATATTTT. It translates to CASSAGSGNTIYF.

The chain uses TRBV14 and TRBJ1-2; no clear D. V was cut by 3 bases and J by 4 bases, with 12 bases left in between. Germline V gives CDR1 SGHDN, CDR2 FVKESK. The CDR3 is 14 amino acids. The CDR3 coding sequence is TGTGCCAGCAGCCAGGGCCGGGAGATCTATGGCTACACCTTC. Translating gives CASSQGREIYGYTF.